One T cell receptor beta chain is described in this entry. Its binding antigen is unknown. Base qualities are not recorded, but no much larger clone differs from it by a single base. Trimming takes 4 bases from V and 5 bases from J, and the germline ends sit 17 bases apart. From its cysteine to its phenylalanine, the CDR3 spans 15 amino acids. Only the CDR3 DNA is retained, 45 bases long and in frame from the first base. For CDR1 and CDR2, the germline V gene lists MDHEN and SYDVKM. These data come from a study of post-analysis software for immune sequencing data (dated by TCRdb to between 2014 and 2017). Regarding the study in general: Relapsing-remitting, secondary progressive and progressive-relapsing multiple sclerosis were recorded as disease courses, and subtype annotation was lacking for some patients. The multiple sclerosis patient repertoires were compared with about a dozen previously published healthy control repertoires from donors aged roughly 6 to 27 years. A subset of samples was prepared in parallel using single-end sample barcoding, then pooled and co-amplified after Illumina adapter ligation. Beyond this particular receptor, the publication reports: Four to six TRBV segments, including TRBV5-6, TRBV5-1 and TRBV20-1, were significantly more frequent in patients than controls. The control group was slightly older than the multiple sclerosis patient group. Normalized Chao1 diversity was significantly lower in multiple sclerosis patients than controls, suggesting substantial peripheral T-cell clonal expansion. When samples were clustered directly using the F measure, samples prepared in the same batch co-clustered strongly, which prompted a batch-effect correction.

To demonstrate the VDJtools post-analysis software, the study profiled TCR beta repertoires from the peripheral blood of about 13 young patients with multiple sclerosis. The multiple sclerosis patients were children and adolescents between roughly 6 and 17 years of age. Receptor amplification or capture employed PCR. For sequencing, an Illumina HiSeq 2500 was employed. Unique molecular identifiers were incorporated into TCR beta cDNA libraries to reduce PCR and sequencing biases. Roughly 0.5 million cDNA molecules were obtained per 1 to 10 million input T cells, so each molecule approximated one T cell. The patient libraries were prepared and sequenced with the same protocol used for the earlier healthy control dataset. Samples belonging to the same batch were prepared together, multiplexed and sequenced on a shared HiSeq lane. For the original study's pipeline: Raw barcoded reads were processed with MIGEC, and single-read molecular identifier groups were discarded before consensus assembly and CDR3 extraction. Clonotype tables were post-analysed with VDJtools, and diversity was normalized by down-sampling all datasets to the smallest sample size. To correct batch-related cross-sample contamination, repertoire overlap clustering matched CDR3 amino acid sequences but not nucleotide sequences. Using fastp at Q25 and MiXCR, TCRdb reprocessed the public reads and kept productive beta chains. Under each unique CDR3 protein, matching rows form one entry showing the most common genes and DNA. The authors' filters were not applied to this entry. In this sample the table shows around 400,000 distinct CDR3 sequences, roughly 38% of which occur a single time. Around 15% of the sample rests with the top ten.

The V and J genes are TRBV28 and TRBJ2-5; 5 matching bases give a weak D call of TRBD1. The receptor's source is a girl aged 5-17 years with multiple sclerosis. Sequenced sample: blood. The DNA sequence is as follows: TGTGCCAGCAGTTCCCACCGAAGGGGCAGGGAGACCCAGTACTTC. This encodes CASSSHRRGRETQYF.